The 17 T cell receptor beta chains in this list originate from one sample, sequenced in a study of T-cell reconstitution after alpha-beta-depleted transplantation in children. It was with unique molecular identifiers that the TCRbeta library was prepared. TCRdb re-analysed the PCR reads in MiXCR, keeping a single row per CDR3 protein. The data show approximately 500,000 distinct CDR3 sequences, 8% to 11% seen once. Source: PBMCs, taken before TCRalphabeta/CD19-depleted stem cell transplant. These receptors were taken from a child younger than 10 with inherited bone marrow failure, due to receive a stem cell transplant.

This clonotype was picked up many times. V is TRBV6-1 and J is TRBJ1-2; 8 nucleotides align to TRBD1. Germline assignment: CDR1 MNHNS and CDR2 SASEGT. J was trimmed by 8 bases and V by 6 bases; bases with no gene match: 8. This CDR3 is built from 13 residues. CDR3 residues: CASSHGDRQGYTF. The CDR3 DNA follows: TGTGCCAGCAGCCACGGGGACAGGCAAGGCTACACCTTC.

This clonotype occurred a few times. V and J are TRBV19 and TRBJ2-7; perhaps TRBD1 as D (5 bases). The CDR3 has 16 amino acids. Trimming took off 5 bases at V and 0 bases at J, with 17 bases between the two ends. Germline lookup yields CDR1 LNHDA and CDR2 SQIVND (reference sequence). In DNA, the CDR3 is TGTGCCAGTAGTCCACCAGGGATGTCCCCCTCCTACGAGCAGTACTTC. It is translated as CASSPPGMSPSYEQYF.

This clonotype appeared many times. V is TRBV4-2 and J is TRBJ2-2; D call uncertain. The V end was cut by 0 bases, the J end by 2 bases, with 7 bases between. The CDR3 length is 15 residues. Looked up from germline, CDR1 is LGHNA and CDR2 is YNFKEQ. The CDR3 reads CASSQEAANTGELFF. The CDR3 nucleotides are TGTGCCAGCAGCCAAGAAGCTGCTAACACCGGGGAGCTGTTTTTT.

This clonotype came up many times. The V call is TRBV4-1, the J call TRBJ2-7; D is possibly TRBD1 (6 bases). V was trimmed by 4 bases and J by 7 bases, leaving 20 bases between them. CDR1 and CDR2 from the germline V gene are MGHRA and YSYEKL. The CDR3 consists of 15 residues. The CDR3 DNA sequence: TGCGCCAGCAGCCGACCAGGACAGACCCCTTTGGAGCAGTACTTC. This encodes CASSRPGQTPLEQYF.

V and J are TRBV7-2 and TRBJ2-5; D perhaps matches TRBD2 (6 bases). Germline CDR1 is SGHTA and CDR2 is FQGNSA. The V end was cut by 5 bases, the J end by 4 bases, with 23 bases between. This CDR3 region has 17 residues. The CDR3 bases are TGTGCCAGCAGCCCCACCCCAGCGGGCCCTATCGTAGAGACCCAGTACTTC. This sequence encodes CASSPTPAGPIVETQYF.

This clonotype was recorded at least ten times. Written as DNA, the CDR3 is TGTGCCATCAGTCGCGGCGGGGAAGGCAATGAGCAGTTCTTC. Its translation: CAISRGGEGNEQFF. The gene calls are TRBV10-3 and TRBJ2-1, with a weak D call TRBD2 (6 bases). CDR1 and CDR2 from the germline V gene are ENHRY and SYGVKD. This CDR3 has 14 residues. Trimming left V 5 bases short and J 6 bases short, with 14 bases between.

This clonotype was counted many times. The chain combines TRBV12-3 or TRBV12-4 with TRBJ2-1; 10 bases align to TRBD1. J was trimmed by 5 bases and V by 4 bases; bases with no gene match: 2. The CDR3 contains 14 residues. The CDR3 is CASSSGQGHNEQFF. For the CDR3, the DNA is TGTGCCAGCAGTTCGGGACAGGGGCACAATGAGCAGTTCTTC.

The table lists this clonotype with many counts. The chain combines TRBV27 with TRBJ2-6, with TRBD1 matching over 8 bases. The CDR3 has 18 amino acids. Germline CDR1 reads MNHEY; CDR2 reads SMNVEV (reference sequence). V lost 5 bases to trimming and J lost 0 bases; unmatched junction nucleotides: 9. CDR3 bases: TGTGCCAGCAGTAGACACAGGGGGTCGAGCTCTGGGGCCAACGTCCTGACTTTC. This codes for CASSRHRGSSSGANVLTF.

This clonotype was observed a single time. This chain links TRBV5-1 with TRBJ2-1, with 7 bases aligning to TRBD1. V gave up 2 bases and J gave up 5 bases; unmatched junction bases: 7. The CDR3 sequence is 15 residues long. Germline V lookup: CDR1 SGHRS, CDR2 YFSETQ. For the CDR3, the DNA is TGCGCCAGCAGCTTCCGGGACAGAGAAAACAATGAGCAGTTCTTC. Translating it yields CASSFRDRENNEQFF. The full variable domain, completed using reference TRBV5-1 and TRBJ2-1, is KAGVTQTPRYLIKTRGQQVTLSCSPISGHRSVSWYQQTPGQGLQFLFEYFSETQRNKGNFPGRFSGRQFSNSRSEMNVSTLELGDSALYLCASSFRDRENNEQFFGPGTRLTVL.

In this sample, this clonotype turned up many times. The chain employs TRBV20-1 and TRBJ2-1; a weak D match, TRBD2 (6 bases). The CDR3 covers 14 residues. V was clipped by 1 base and J by 3 bases, with 10 bases between them. Germline V gives CDR1 DFQATT, CDR2 SNEGSKA (reference sequence). The CDR3 sequence: CSARGLGDYNEQFF. CDR3 DNA: TGCAGTGCTAGAGGACTAGGCGACTACAATGAGCAGTTCTTC.

This clonotype was detected many times. The chain has TRBV27 and TRBJ2-7; tentative D call: TRBD1 (5 bases). The germline CDR1 and CDR2 sequences are MNHEY and SMNVEV (reference sequence). Trimming shortened V by 7 bases and J by 4 bases, and 20 bases separated the two germline ends. The CDR3 runs 15 residues. CDR3 DNA: TGTGCCAGCACCGAAAGGTATGGCAGGGTTTACGAGCAGTACTTC. As protein: CASTERYGRVYEQYF.

This clonotype appeared a few times. The rearrangement joins TRBV19 to TRBJ2-1; 7 nucleotides align to TRBD2. The CDR3 is 16 amino acids. V was pared by 5 bases and J by 5 bases, with 12 bases of the junction left unmatched. CDR1 and CDR2 (germline): LNHDA, SQIVND (reference sequence). CDR3 bases: TGTGCCAGTAGTTTAAGCGTTGCGGGAGAGGACAATGAGCAGTTCTTC. Amino acid sequence: CASSLSVAGEDNEQFF.

This clonotype turned up a few times. CDR3 sequence: CASSLDPGEREGAETQYF. The CDR3 bases are TGTGCCAGCAGCTTAGACCCGGGCGAGCGGGAGGGCGCAGAGACCCAGTACTTC. The chain combines TRBV11-1 with TRBJ2-5, with 10 bases aligning to TRBD2. V gave up 1 base and J gave up 4 bases; unmatched junction bases: 12. Germline loops: CDR1 SGHAT, CDR2 FQDESV (reference sequence). The CDR3 has 18 amino acids.

V and J are TRBV10-3 and TRBJ1-6; 10 nucleotides match TRBD1. CDR1 and CDR2 from the germline V gene are ENHRY and SYGVKD. The V and J ends lost 10 bases and 0 bases, in that order; junction bases with no gene match: 15. This CDR3 has 19 residues. The CDR3 bases are TGTGCCACCCCGAACCGGGACAGGGGACCAAGCTCCTATAATTCACCCCTCCACTTT. Translation gives CATPNRDRGPSSYNSPLHF.

The table lists this clonotype with many counts. The V gene is TRBV20-1, the J gene TRBJ2-1; TRBD2 might be the D (6 bases). CDR3 length equals 12 residues. The germline gives CDR1 DFQATT, CDR2 SNEGSKA (reference sequence). CDR3 loop: CTLRRDAREQFF. The CDR3, as DNA: TGCACACTCAGGCGGGACGCGCGTGAGCAGTTCTTC.

The sample holds a few counts of this clonotype. The V call is TRBV20-1, the J call TRBJ2-1, with D hard to call. Germline V gene data show CDR1 as DFQATT and CDR2 as SNEGSKA (reference sequence). Trimming removed 4 bases from V and 1 base from J, with 8 bases in between. The CDR3 is 13 amino acids. CDR3 loop: CSATMESYNEQFF. The CDR3 bases are TGCAGTGCTACGATGGAGTCCTACAATGAGCAGTTCTTC.

This clonotype has at least ten counts. The V gene is TRBV10-3, the J gene TRBJ2-3; TRBD1 agrees at 11 bases. With 2 bases clipped from V and 4 bases from J, the junction kept 2 bases outside the gene matches. The CDR3 consists of 15 residues. Per the germline V gene, CDR1 is ENHRY and CDR2 is SYGVKD. CDR3 sequence: CAISEPGQGADTQYF. The CDR3 DNA reads as TGTGCCATCAGTGAGCCGGGACAGGGGGCAGATACGCAGTATTTT.